This T cell receptor beta chain appears in the sequencing data of a study of T cells in Graves' hyperthyroidism and ophthalmopathy. Each diagnosis was grounded in clinical symptoms, serum thyroxine and TRAb, thyroid ultrasound, and orbital computed tomography. A roughly 10 ml volume of fresh peripheral blood provided the PBMCs. Turning to this clonotype: Possible read error: a much larger clone is one base away.

TCR beta CDR3 regions were amplified from RNA transcripts. RT-PCR in the first round (using the HTBI primer set) targeted the TCR CDR3. One entry per CDR3 protein results from TCRdb running MiXCR on the multiplex PCR reads. The data contain under 450,000 distinct CDR3 sequences, approximately 18% of them singletons. The clonotype comes from a woman aged 30 to 39 with Graves' hyperthyroidism that later progressed to Graves' ophthalmopathy. The sample comprised blood.

CDR3 region: CTISDGEETQYF. The CDR3 DNA reads TGTACCATCAGTGACGGCGAAGAGACCCAGTACTTC. This chain uses TRBV10-3 with TRBJ2-5; D unresolved. CDR3 length: 12 amino acids. Germline V lookup: CDR1 ENHRY, CDR2 SYGVKD.